This T cell receptor beta chain was captured in a study of radiation and T cells in renal cell carcinoma. V was pared by 4 bases and J by 4 bases, with 6 bases of the junction left unmatched. The CDR3 totals 15 residues. Germline CDR1 is LNHNV and CDR2 is YYDKDF (reference sequence). Clones were sequenced by immunoSEQ multiplex PCR, and TCRdb holds only the in-frame ones, with some missing. Of around 77,000 clones in the sample, approximately 82% were seen once. The time point here: blood 4 weeks post-SBRT, at nephrectomy. The sample's treatment: 15 Gy SBRT to primary tumor, nephrectomy 4 weeks later. Concerning this clone itself: Its cognate antigen is unknown.

The study, taken as a whole, reports: From baseline, blood top tumor clonotypes peaked at 2 weeks post-radiation. Baseline intratumoral clonotype presence is unknown without pretreatment biopsies.

This sequence originates from a woman aged 55 to 70 with renal cell carcinoma. This rearrangement joins TRBV15 to TRBJ1-5; 8 positions match TRBD1. This specimen was blood, taken from a patient whose treatment included radiotherapy and nephrectomy. CDR3 loop: CATSTDRGGNQPQHF. As DNA, the CDR3 is TGTGCCACCAGCACTGACAGGGGTGGAAATCAGCCCCAGCATTTT.